This T cell receptor (beta chain) was captured in a study of patients and donors after allogeneic stem cell transplantation. The V end was cut by 6 bases, the J end by 1 base, with 12 bases between. Germline V lookup: CDR1 SEHNR, CDR2 FQNEAQ (reference sequence). The CDR3 totals 15 residues. Each CDR3 protein gets one entry after TCRdb re-called the RT-PCR reads with MiXCR. This sample has approximately 200,000 distinct CDR3 sequences, with 13% to 15% found just once. The chain recombines TRBV7-9 with TRBJ2-2, with D perhaps TRBD1 (5 bases). The TCR originated in a human donor who was either an allogeneic HSCT recipient or a stem cell or donor lymphocyte infusion donor (not recorded which). It is not recorded whose cells these are; they may come from a transplant donor. The sequenced material came from blood, either unsorted or a sorted T cell fraction (not recorded which). The CDR3 sequence: CASSIKGQNTGELFF. Here the CDR3 DNA reads TGTGCCAGCAGTATAAAAGGACAGAACACCGGGGAGCTGTTTTTT.